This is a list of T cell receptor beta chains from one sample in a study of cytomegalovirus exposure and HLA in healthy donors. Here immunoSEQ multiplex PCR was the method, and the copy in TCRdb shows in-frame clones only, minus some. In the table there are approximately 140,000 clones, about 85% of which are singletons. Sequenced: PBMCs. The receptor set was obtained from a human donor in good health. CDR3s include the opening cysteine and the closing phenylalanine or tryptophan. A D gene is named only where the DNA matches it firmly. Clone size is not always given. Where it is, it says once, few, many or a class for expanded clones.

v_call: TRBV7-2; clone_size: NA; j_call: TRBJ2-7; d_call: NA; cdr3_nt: TGTGCCAGCAGCCGGCGGGACTACGAGCAGTACTTC; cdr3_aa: CASSRRDYEQYF
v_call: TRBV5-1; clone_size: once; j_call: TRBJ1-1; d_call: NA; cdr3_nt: TGCGCCAGCAGCTTGGACCGCGGGAAAGCTTTCTTT; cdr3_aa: CASSLDRGKAFF
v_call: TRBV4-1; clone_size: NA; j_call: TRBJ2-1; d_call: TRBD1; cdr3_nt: TGCGCCAGCAGCCGTTCAGGGGGCGACCGCTCCTACAATGAGCAGTTCTTC; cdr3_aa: CASSRSGGDRSYNEQFF
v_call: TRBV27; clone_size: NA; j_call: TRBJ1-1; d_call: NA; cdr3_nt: TGTGCCAGCAGTTTATCCCAGGGACACTGTGAAGCTTTCTTT; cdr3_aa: CASSLSQGHCEAFF
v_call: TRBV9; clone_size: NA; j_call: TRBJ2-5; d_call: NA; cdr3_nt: TGTGCCAGCAGCGTAGAGGTCAGGGGCCTAGAGACCCAGTACTTC; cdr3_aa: CASSVEVRGLETQYF
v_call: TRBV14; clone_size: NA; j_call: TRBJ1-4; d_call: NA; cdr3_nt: TGTGCCAGCAGCCAGGCTGGGCCAGGAACTAATGAAAAACTGTTTTTT; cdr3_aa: CASSQAGPGTNEKLFF
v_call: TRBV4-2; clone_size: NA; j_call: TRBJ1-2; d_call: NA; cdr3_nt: TGTGCCAGCAGCCATGCGTCCGCGGTAACCGTTAACTATGGCTACACCTTC; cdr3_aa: CASSHASAVTVNYGYTF
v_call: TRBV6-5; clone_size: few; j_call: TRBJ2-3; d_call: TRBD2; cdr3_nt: TGTGCCAGCAGTACTCTGGCGGGAGCCGGCTATACGCAGTATTTT; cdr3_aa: CASSTLAGAGYTQYF
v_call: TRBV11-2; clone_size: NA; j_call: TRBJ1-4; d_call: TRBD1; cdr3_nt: TGTGCCAGCAGCTTAGGGGGACAGGGTGCATTCGGCGAAAAACTGTTTTTT; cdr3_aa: CASSLGGQGAFGEKLFF
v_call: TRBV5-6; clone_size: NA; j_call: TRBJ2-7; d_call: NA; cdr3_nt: TGTGCCAGCAGCTTGGCGCGGGACAGTTACTCCGAGCAGTACTTC; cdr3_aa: CASSLARDSYSEQYF
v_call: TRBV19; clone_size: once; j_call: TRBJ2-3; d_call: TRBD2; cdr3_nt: TGTGCCAGTAGTATAGATTTGGCAGGCGGGGGGGCCTTAGATACGCAGTATTTT; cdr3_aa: CASSIDLAGGGALDTQYF
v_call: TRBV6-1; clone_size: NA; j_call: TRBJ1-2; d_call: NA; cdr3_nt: TGTGCCAGCAGGGGCAGTTCCGGCTACACCTTC; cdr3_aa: CASRGSSGYTF
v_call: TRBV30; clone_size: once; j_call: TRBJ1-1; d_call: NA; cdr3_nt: TGTGCCTGGAGTGTACGGCGGGCCCCGAGGGCTTTCTTT; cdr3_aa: CAWSVRRAPRAFF
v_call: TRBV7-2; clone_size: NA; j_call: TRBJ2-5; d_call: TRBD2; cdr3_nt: TGTGCCAGCAGCTCCCGGACTAGCGGGAGGCAAGAGACCCAGTACTTC; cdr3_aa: CASSSRTSGRQETQYF
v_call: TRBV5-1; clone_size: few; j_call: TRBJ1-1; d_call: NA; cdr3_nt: TGCGCCAGCAGCGGACGGACAAACACTGAAGCTTTCTTT; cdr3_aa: CASSGRTNTEAFF
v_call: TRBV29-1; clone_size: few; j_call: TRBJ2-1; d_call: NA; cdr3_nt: TGCAGCGTTGAAGCGACAGGCAATGAGCAGTTCTTC; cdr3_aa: CSVEATGNEQFF